Sequencing of this T cell receptor beta chain was carried out in a study of blood T cell repertoires in COVID-19. Study summary: Material from acute and convalescent COVID-19 was sourced from the United States, Italy and Spain. T cells, B-cell-depleted T cells, or PBMCs provided the cDNA or gDNA that served as material.

Methods used by the authors: Amplifying reference gene primers gave estimates of nucleated cell counts. Generated by immunoSEQ multiplex PCR, the TCRdb table keeps only in-frame clones and is missing some. D and trimming come from the DNA, and the V and J calls and clone size come from that table. This table has a few hundred thousand clones, less than 85% appearing once. This CDR3 has 11 residues. The trim removed 8 bases at V and 2 bases at J, leaving 0 bases unmatched. CDR1 is MNHNS and CDR2 is SASEGT in the germline V gene. Material: peripheral blood. The chain links TRBV6-1 to TRBJ2-7; TRBD2 agrees at 7 bases. The receptor was derived from a woman between 18 and 29 years old with acute or convalescent COVID-19. CDR3 nucleotides: TGTGCCAGCGGGGGGGCCTACGAGCAGTACTTC. It encodes CASGGAYEQYF.